The 8 T cell receptor beta chains below come from one sample, sequenced in a study of blood T cell repertoires in COVID-19. Data came from immunoSEQ multiplex PCR; TCRdb stores just in-frame clones and leaves some out. The sample has 200,000 to 250,000 clones, roughly 76% seen once; the top ten hold 6.5% to 8.5%. Sequencing input: peripheral blood. The receptor set was obtained from a woman older than 75 with COVID-19, enrolled during active disease.

The chain carries TRBV9 and TRBJ1-3; D remains unclear. Germline V gene sequence: CDR1 SGDLS, CDR2 YYNGEE. The CDR3 extends over 15 amino acids. V was pared by 0 bases and J by 0 bases, with 7 bases between. CDR3: CASSVDYSSGNTIYF. The CDR3 region has the DNA TGTGCCAGCAGCGTAGATTACAGCTCTGGAAACACCATATATTTT.

The rearrangement uses TRBV29-1 and TRBJ1-2; a weak D match, TRBD1 (6 bases). Germline CDR1 reads SQVTM; CDR2 reads ANQGSEA. The CDR3 has 14 residues. The V gene lost 7 bases and the J gene lost 2 bases, with 17 bases spanning the gap. CDR3 bases: TGCAGCGCCACGGGGGGCAGCTCCAACTATGGCTACACCTTC. Protein sequence: CSATGGSSNYGYTF.

V usage is TRBV2 and J usage is TRBJ1-1; D gene ambiguous. Germline CDR1 reads SNHLY; CDR2 reads FYNNEI. The CDR3 length is 15 residues. The V end lost 2 bases, the J end lost 1 base, and 11 bases lay between the germline ends. For the CDR3, the DNA is TGTGCCAGCAGTGAAACCCCCGGCGGGAACACTGAAGCTTTCTTT. It yields the protein CASSETPGGNTEAFF.

The chain has TRBV7-2 and TRBJ2-5; D not resolved. CDR1 is SGHTA, CDR2 FQGNSA, per germline. Trimming shortened V by 4 bases and J by 2 bases, and 11 bases separated the two germline ends. The CDR3 consists of 14 residues. CDR3 in DNA: TGTGCCAGCAGCTCCCGGCGGCCACAAGAGACCCAGTACTTC. Translated, it gives CASSSRRPQETQYF.

This clone was detected a few times. The chain recombines TRBV2 with TRBJ2-1; 9 bases are a match to TRBD2. This CDR3 is 16 amino acids long. The V and J ends lost 7 bases and 9 bases, in that order; junction bases with no gene match: 16. Germline CDR1 and CDR2: SNHLY and FYNNEI. CDR3 protein: CASTSRLAEMFIEQFF. The DNA of the CDR3 is TGTGCCAGCACTTCTCGACTAGCGGAGATGTTTATTGAGCAGTTCTTC.

This clone appeared once. The V and J genes are TRBV18 and TRBJ1-1; D unclear. The CDR3 has 15 amino acids. Trimming cost V 1 base and J 0 bases, with 9 bases left between them. The germline CDR1 and CDR2 sequences are KGHSH and LQKENI. The CDR3 DNA reads as TGTGCCAGCTCACCACGGGAGTTTTTGAACACTGAAGCTTTCTTT. Its translation: CASSPREFLNTEAFF.

The rearrangement links TRBV6-4 to TRBJ1-5; the D gene is possibly TRBD1 (5 bases). Between the trimmed V and J ends, which lost 2 bases and 4 bases, there was a span of 12 bases. This CDR3 is built from 15 residues. Germline V gene data show CDR1 as MRHNA and CDR2 as SNTAGT. CDR3 sequence reads: CASSDVPGLNQPQHF. For the CDR3, the DNA is TGTGCCAGCAGTGACGTCCCGGGACTAAATCAGCCCCAGCATTTT.

The CDR3, as DNA: TGTGCCAGCACCTTCGGACAGGGCAACAATTCACCCCTCCACTTT. This translates into CASTFGQGNNSPLHF. This chain connects TRBV18 to TRBJ1-6, with 8 bases that match TRBD1. The CDR3 is 15 amino acids. V gave up 8 bases and J gave up 7 bases; unmatched junction bases: 10. Germline CDR1 is KGHSH and CDR2 is LQKENI.